Below are 13 T cell receptor beta chains sequenced from a single sample in a study of neurological immune-mediated disorders. TCRdb itself ran the 5' RACE reads through MiXCR, one entry per CDR3 protein. The data show fewer than 85,000 distinct CDR3 sequences, about 4% seen once. The time point denotes: longitudinal time-point 3. Sequencing was carried out using PBMCs. These receptors all stem from a woman aged 55-75 years with multiple sclerosis.

This clonotype was observed many times. The chain combines TRBV20-1 with TRBJ2-5; 7 nucleotides agree with TRBD2. Germline V gives CDR1 DFQATT, CDR2 SNEGSKA (reference sequence). The ends lost 8 bases at V and 5 bases at J; junction bases unmatched: 14. This CDR3 contains 14 residues. This CDR3 is CSTTTRTRLETQYF. DNA of the CDR3: TGCAGTACAACCACCCGGACTAGACTGGAGACCCAGTACTTC.

This clonotype came up many times. The chain combines TRBV28 with TRBJ1-1; D is unresolved. V lost 7 bases, J lost 0 bases, and 15 bases lay in between. Germline CDR1 reads MDHEN; CDR2 reads SYDVKM. The CDR3 contains 15 residues. The CDR3 region has the DNA TGTGCCAGCACTCCGGGTGGCAGCATGAACACTGAAGCTTTCTTT. This translates into CASTPGGSMNTEAFF.

Details on this clonotype: A much larger clonotype is one base distant, so this may be a read error. The chain joins TRBV18 to TRBJ1-5; possible D gene TRBD1, 6 bases. The germline gives CDR1 KGHSH, CDR2 LQKENI. This CDR3 is built from 15 residues. This chain's CDR3 is CASSPGQSNNHPQHF. In DNA form, the CDR3 reads TGTGCCAGCTCACCCGGACAGTCCAACAATCACCCCCAGCATTTT.

There are many counts of this clonotype. The rearrangement joins TRBV20-1 to TRBJ2-7, with 9 bases matching TRBD1. With 5 bases clipped from V and 6 bases from J, the junction kept 8 bases outside the gene matches. There are 13 residues in the CDR3. Germline assignment: CDR1 DFQATT and CDR2 SNEGSKA (reference sequence). The CDR3 sequence: CSAAQGAPVEQYF. The DNA of the CDR3 is TGCAGTGCTGCACAGGGGGCGCCGGTCGAGCAGTACTTC.

There are many counts of this clonotype. The chain uses TRBV5-1 and TRBJ2-7; the match to TRBD1 covers 8 bases. The CDR3 spans 13 residues. The junction had 6 bases not matched to a gene; V was cut back by 7 bases and J by 3 bases. CDR1 and CDR2 (germline): SGHRS, YFSETQ. In DNA form, the CDR3 reads TGCGCCAGCGCCCGGACAGGGAACTACGAGCAGTACTTC. Amino acid sequence: CASARTGNYEQYF.

The table lists this clonotype with many counts. V is TRBV12-3 or TRBV12-4 and J is TRBJ1-6, with TRBD1 as a possible D gene (5 bases). The ends were cut back, 3 bases at V and 10 bases at J, with 10 bases in the middle. The CDR3 has 13 residues. The CDR3 region is CASSLFEGSPLHF. DNA for the CDR3: TGTGCCAGCAGTTTGTTCGAGGGGTCACCCCTCCACTTT.

This clonotype was counted ten times or more. The chain uses TRBV10-3 and TRBJ2-7; 8 positions agree with TRBD1. Germline loops: CDR1 ENHRY, CDR2 SYGVKD. The CDR3 runs 14 residues. The V segment lost 6 bases and the J segment 5 bases; nucleotides outside the gene matches: 9. CDR3 region: CAIRIKDRANEQYF. The DNA for the CDR3 is TGTGCCATCAGGATTAAGGACAGGGCCAACGAGCAGTACTTC.

There are many counts of this clonotype. The chain combines TRBV10-2 with TRBJ1-1; D possibly corresponds to TRBD1 (5 bases). The CDR3 runs 11 residues. V lost 7 bases and J lost 3, with 6 bases in between. In germline, CDR1 is WSHSY, CDR2 SAAADI. CDR3 sequence: CASTRDTEAFF. CDR3 DNA: TGCGCCAGCACCAGGGACACTGAAGCTTTCTTT.

This clonotype appeared many times. The chain combines TRBV6-5 with TRBJ2-2; TRBD1 agrees at 9 bases. The germline CDR1 and CDR2 sequences are MNHEY and SVGAGI. The CDR3 consists of 17 residues. Trimming cost V 6 bases and J 5 bases; bases outside gene matches: 13. The CDR3 loop is CASRPYTGGAWTGELFF. The CDR3 nucleotides read TGTGCCAGCAGACCATATACAGGGGGCGCGTGGACCGGGGAGCTGTTTTTT.

This clonotype was recorded many times. The chain is built from TRBV10-3 and TRBJ2-1; 8 nucleotides agree with TRBD2. Germline V CDR1 and CDR2: ENHRY, SYGVKD. The J segment lost 5 bases and the V segment lost 6 bases, leaving 9 bases of the junction unmatched. The CDR3 runs to 15 residues. The chain's CDR3 is CAISGGGSVNNEQFF. The CDR3 DNA sequence: TGTGCCATCAGCGGGGGGGGTTCGGTTAACAATGAGCAGTTCTTC.

This clonotype was seen repeatedly, ten times or more. The V and J genes are TRBV6-6 and TRBJ2-7; possible D gene TRBD1, 6 bases. The V gene lost 6 bases and the J gene lost 2 bases, with 11 bases spanning the gap. CDR1 and CDR2 from the germline V gene are MNHNY and SVGAGI (reference sequence). CDR3 size: 13 residues. CDR3 in amino acids: CASRSDRAYEQYF. The CDR3 nucleotides are TGTGCCAGCAGATCGGACAGAGCCTACGAGCAGTACTTC.

This clonotype has a count of ten or more. The chain links TRBV7-2 to TRBJ2-5; the D is unclear. Germline values: CDR1 SGHTA, CDR2 FQGNSA. Trimming removed 1 base at V and 3 bases at J, with 12 bases between. The CDR3 length is 15 residues. The CDR3 is CASSLEGLQKETQYF. The CDR3 DNA sequence: TGTGCCAGCAGCTTAGAAGGCCTGCAGAAAGAGACCCAGTACTTC. The full variable domain, its missing parts supplied by reference TRBV7-2 and TRBJ2-5, is GAGVSQSPSNKVTEKGKDVELRCDPISGHTALYWYRQSLGQGLEFLIYFQGNSAPDKSGLPSDRFSAERTGGSVSTLTIQRTQQEDSAVYLCASSLEGLQKETQYFGPGTRLLVL.

This clonotype was recorded many times. This chain links TRBV29-1 with TRBJ2-5; possible D gene TRBD1, 5 bases. Germline V gives CDR1 SQVTM, CDR2 ANQGSEA. V was trimmed by 6 bases and J by 5 bases, leaving 16 bases between them. This CDR3 is built from 13 residues. CDR3 bases: TGCAGCGTGAGAGTCGACAGCCGGGAGACCCAGTACTTC. Translating it yields CSVRVDSRETQYF. Looking up the rest from reference TRBV29-1 and TRBJ2-5 gives the full variable domain: SAVISQKPSRDICQRGTSLTIQCQVDSQVTMMFWYRQQPGQSLTLIATANQGSEATYESGFVIDKFPISRPNLTFSTLTVSNMSPEDSSIYLCSVRVDSRETQYFGPGTRLLVL.